This note documents a single T cell receptor (beta chain) sequence. The CDR3 covers 17 residues. V was clipped by 1 base and J by 3 bases, with 19 bases between them. The data were obtained in a study of early T cells in non-severe SARS-CoV-2 infection. TCRdb called the 5' RACE reads again in MiXCR, with one record for every CDR3 protein. The sample records tens of thousands of distinct CDR3 sequences, about 5% being singletons. This chain joins TRBV12-3 or TRBV12-4 and TRBJ2-7, with a possible D match to TRBD2 (6 bases). The TCR sequence derives from an adult who was a healthcare worker with PCR-confirmed SARS-CoV-2 infection or an uninfected control (not recorded which). The sequenced sample consisted of whole blood. The CDR3 DNA reads TGTGCCAGCAGTTTAGAGTTGACGGAGGGTCCTCGCTACGAGCAGTACTTC. It codes for CASSLELTEGPRYEQYF.